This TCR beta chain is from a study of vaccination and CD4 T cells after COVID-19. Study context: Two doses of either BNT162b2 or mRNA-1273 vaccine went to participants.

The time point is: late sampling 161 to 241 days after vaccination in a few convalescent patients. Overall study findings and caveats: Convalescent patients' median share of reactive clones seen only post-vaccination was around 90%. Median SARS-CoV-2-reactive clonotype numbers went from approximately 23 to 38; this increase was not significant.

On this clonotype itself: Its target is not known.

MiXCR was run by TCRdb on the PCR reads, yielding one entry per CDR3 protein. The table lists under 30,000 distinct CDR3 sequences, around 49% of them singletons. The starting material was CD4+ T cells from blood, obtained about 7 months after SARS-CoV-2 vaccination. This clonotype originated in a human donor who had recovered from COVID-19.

The CDR3 sequence is CASSKRTFPGSYTF. DNA for the CDR3: TGTGCCAGCAGCAAAAGAACTTTTCCAGGTAGCTACACCTTC. This sequence joins TRBV7-2 and TRBJ1-2, with D unresolved. This CDR3 comprises 14 residues. The ends were cut back, 5 bases at V and 9 bases at J, with 19 bases in the middle. Germline V gives CDR1 SGHTA, CDR2 FQGNSA.